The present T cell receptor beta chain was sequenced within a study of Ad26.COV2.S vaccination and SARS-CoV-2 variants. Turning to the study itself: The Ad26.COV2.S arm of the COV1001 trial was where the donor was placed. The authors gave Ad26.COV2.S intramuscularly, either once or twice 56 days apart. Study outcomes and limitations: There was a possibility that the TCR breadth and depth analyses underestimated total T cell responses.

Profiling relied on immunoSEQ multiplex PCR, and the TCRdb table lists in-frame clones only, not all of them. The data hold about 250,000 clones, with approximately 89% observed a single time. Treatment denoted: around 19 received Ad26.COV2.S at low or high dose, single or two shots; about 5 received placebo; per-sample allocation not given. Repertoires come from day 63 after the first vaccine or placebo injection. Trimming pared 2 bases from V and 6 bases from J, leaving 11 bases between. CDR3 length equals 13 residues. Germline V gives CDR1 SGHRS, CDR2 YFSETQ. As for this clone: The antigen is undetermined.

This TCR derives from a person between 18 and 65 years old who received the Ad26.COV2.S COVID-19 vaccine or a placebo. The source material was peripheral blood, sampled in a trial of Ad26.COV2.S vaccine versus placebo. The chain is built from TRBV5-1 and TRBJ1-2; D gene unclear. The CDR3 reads CASSFMGFDGYTF. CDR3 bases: TGCGCCAGCAGCTTCATGGGATTCGATGGCTACACCTTC.